The 20 T cell receptor beta chains below all came from one sample that was sequenced in a study of breast tumors, draining lymph nodes, adjacent tissues. TCRdb reprocessed the multiplex PCR reads via MiXCR and lists one record per CDR3 protein. Here the sample spans approximately 21,000 distinct CDR3 sequences, 41% being singletons. Sequencing was done on a sample of breast tumor tissue. Every receptor here comes from a female donor with breast cancer. Some clones in this sample may be carry-over from other donors' samples.

The gene calls are TRBV18 and TRBJ2-1, with D perhaps TRBD1 (6 bases). Trimming shortened V by 2 bases and J by 6 bases, and 14 bases separated the two germline ends. The germline V gene has CDR1 KGHSH and CDR2 LQKENI. The CDR3 has 15 residues. The CDR3 DNA follows: TGTGCCAGCTCACCAATGACAGGTTCCGTCAATGAGCAGTTCTTC. It translates to CASSPMTGSVNEQFF.

This clonotype occurred many times. The chain couples TRBV15 to TRBJ1-4; 8 bases align to TRBD1. The length of the CDR3 is 15 residues. V lost 3 bases to trimming and J lost 2 bases; unmatched junction nucleotides: 2. Per the germline V gene, CDR1 is LNHNV and CDR2 is YYDKDF (reference sequence). Written as DNA, the CDR3 is TGTGCCACCAGCAGGTGGACAGGGACTAATGAAAAACTGTTTTTT. Encoded protein: CATSRWTGTNEKLFF.

In its sample, this clonotype is medium-sized. The CDR3 spells CASSSDTGMSYEKLFF. The DNA for the CDR3 is TGCGCCAGCAGCTCCGATACAGGGATGAGTTATGAAAAACTGTTTTTT. The chain uses TRBV5-1 and TRBJ1-4; D is possibly TRBD1 (6 bases). V gave up 3 bases and J gave up 6 bases, with 18 bases separating them. The CDR3 runs 16 residues. Per the germline V gene, CDR1 is SGHRS and CDR2 is YFSETQ.

This sequence joins TRBV14 and TRBJ2-3; D ambiguous. From germline, CDR1 is SGHDN and CDR2 FVKESK. Trimming removed 8 bases from V and 7 bases from J, with 7 bases in between. The CDR3 sequence is 10 residues long. The CDR3 protein is CASQGYTQYF. DNA for the CDR3: TGTGCCAGCCAAGGGTATACGCAGTATTTT.

This sequence joins TRBV13 and TRBJ2-1, with D perhaps matching TRBD1 (6 bases). The CDR3 consists of 15 residues. The V gene lost 8 bases and the J gene lost 0 bases, with 14 bases spanning the gap. Germline V gives CDR1 PRHDT, CDR2 FYEKMQ (reference sequence). CDR3 DNA sequence: TGTGCCAGCTCCTCCAGGGGCAACTCCTACAATGAGCAGTTCTTC. It encodes CASSSRGNSYNEQFF.

This clonotype rates as medium-sized. The chain has TRBV5-1 and TRBJ2-5; TRBD2 aligns across 10 bases. CDR3 length: 18 amino acids. V shed 0 bases, J shed 5 bases, and the junction held 13 bases outside the gene matches. In germline, CDR1 is SGHRS, CDR2 YFSETQ. CDR3 DNA sequence: TGCGCCAGCAGCTTGGAAAGGCTAGCGGGGGAAACGGAGGAGACCCAGTACTTC. Translated: CASSLERLAGETEETQYF.

This clonotype came up a few times. This may be a read error, as it is one base from a much larger clone. This chain joins TRBV20-1 and TRBJ2-7; the match to TRBD2 covers 10 bases. The CDR3 length is 14 residues. Germline V lookup: CDR1 DFQATT, CDR2 SNEGSKA (reference sequence). J gave up 6 bases and V 6 bases, and 11 bases lay outside the gene matches. In nucleotides, the CDR3 is TGCAGTGCCCCCCTAGCGGGAGTTGGGGCCGAGCAGTACTTC. This translates into CSAPLAGVGAEQYF.

In its sample, this clonotype was seen many times. The chain combines TRBV30 with TRBJ1-6; 7 nucleotides match TRBD1. Trimming removed 2 bases from V and 6 bases from J; junction bases left unmatched: 22. Germline CDR1 reads GTSNPN; CDR2 reads SVGIG (reference sequence). CDR3 length: 20 residues. The CDR3 protein is CAWSKSWQRAEQGFNSPLHF. In DNA form, the CDR3 reads TGTGCCTGGAGTAAGTCGTGGCAGAGGGCAGAACAGGGGTTTAATTCACCCCTCCACTTT.

This clonotype has at least ten counts. Possible read error: a much larger clone is one base away. The chain employs TRBV20-1 and TRBJ2-7; TRBD2 aligns across 8 bases. This CDR3 has 15 amino acids. V dropped 1 base and J dropped 2; count of bases not matched to a gene: 7. Germline V CDR1 and CDR2: DFQATT, SNEGSKA (reference sequence). In DNA, the CDR3 is TGCAGTGCTAGAGCTTCGACGGGACTAGCCTACGAGCAGTACTTC. Its protein product is CSARASTGLAYEQYF.

This clonotype appeared many times. V and J are TRBV4-3 and TRBJ2-3; unclear D gene. CDR1 LGHNA and CDR2 YSLEER come from the germline V gene. V dropped 1 base and J dropped 0 bases, with 5 bases sitting between them. This CDR3 comprises 14 residues. CDR3 residues: CASSQGASTDTQYF. In DNA form, the CDR3 reads TGCGCCAGCAGCCAAGGGGCTAGCACAGATACGCAGTATTTT.

To note about this clonotype: A much larger clone differs from this one at a single base, so this may be a read error. The J gene is TRBJ1-2, the V gene TRBV12-3 or TRBV12-4; 8 bases are a match to TRBD1. The CDR3 runs to 14 residues. Losses at the gene ends were 6 bases for V and 4 bases for J; bases not matched to a gene: 7. CDR3 nucleotides: TGTGCCAGCAGCAGTTCAGGGGGCTGCTATGGCTACACCTTC. Translation: CASSSSGGCYGYTF.

The table lists this clonotype with many counts. This rearrangement joins TRBV7-2 to TRBJ2-5; TRBD2 aligns across 10 bases. V dropped 6 bases and J dropped 5; count of bases not matched to a gene: 15. This CDR3 is 17 amino acids long. Germline CDR1 is SGHTA and CDR2 is FQGNSA. The CDR3 DNA is TGTGCCAGCAGTAAAACCCCCAGCGGGAGGGCCGGGGAGACCCAGTACTTC. Translation: CASSKTPSGRAGETQYF. The full variable domain, with the rest looked up from reference TRBV7-2 and TRBJ2-5, is GAGVSQSPSNKVTEKGKDVELRCDPISGHTALYWYRQSLGQGLEFLIYFQGNSAPDKSGLPSDRFSAERTGGSVSTLTIQRTQQEDSAVYLCASSKTPSGRAGETQYFGPGTRLLVL.

The chain recombines TRBV12-3 or TRBV12-4 with TRBJ1-1; a weak D match, TRBD1 (6 bases). CDR3 length equals 15 residues. Trimming stripped 9 bases from V and 0 bases from J, with 17 bases between. In DNA, the CDR3 is TGTGCCAGTACTCCCCAGGGGTTGCTGAACACTGAAGCTTTCTTT. It codes for CASTPQGLLNTEAFF.

This clonotype was counted ten times or more. This chain uses TRBV6-6 with TRBJ2-7, with 7 bases fitting TRBD2. V lost 8 bases, J lost 4 bases, and 23 bases stayed unmatched. CDR1 is MNHNY, CDR2 SVGAGI, per germline (reference sequence). This CDR3 has 18 amino acids. Written as DNA, the CDR3 is TGTGCCAGCGGACGAGGAGGGTCGGGCCGCGGGAGTGATTACGAGCAGTACTTC. Its protein is CASGRGGSGRGSDYEQYF.

The genes are TRBV20-1 and TRBJ2-3; D is perhaps TRBD2 (5 bases). The CDR3 extends over 12 amino acids. The germline CDR1 and CDR2 sequences are DFQATT and SNEGSKA (reference sequence). Deletions cut 7 bases from V and 2 bases from J, with 10 bases between. The DNA for the CDR3 is TGCAGTGGCACGGGGAACACAGATACGCAGTATTTT. Protein product: CSGTGNTDTQYF.

This clonotype was picked up many times. The CDR3 DNA follows: TGCAGTGCTAGTTACAGGGGGACCTACGAGCAGTACTTC. Translation: CSASYRGTYEQYF. The V gene is TRBV20-1, the J gene TRBJ2-7; 8 bases match TRBD1. Unmatched junction bases numbered 3, after V lost 3 bases and J lost 2 bases. This CDR3 has 13 residues. Germline lookup yields CDR1 DFQATT and CDR2 SNEGSKA (reference sequence).

The table lists this clonotype with many counts. This rearrangement joins TRBV10-1 to TRBJ1-3; D is undetermined. Germline CDR1 reads WNHNN; CDR2 reads SYGVQD (reference sequence). The V end was cut by 9 bases, the J end by 0 bases, with 6 bases between. The CDR3 consists of 12 residues. CDR3 in amino acids: CARTISGNTIYF. CDR3 bases: TGCGCCAGGACCATCTCTGGAAACACCATATATTTT.

Note on this clonotype: The conserved phenylalanine or tryptophan is not found at the CDR3 terminus, so this likely reflects a read error. Because the CDR3's place on the DNA is in doubt, the DNA is left out and the CDR3 is given as listed by TCRdb. The chain is built from TRBV19 and TRBJ2-3; the table's D call TRBD1 went unverified against the DNA. Germline CDR1 LNHDA, CDR2 SQIVND (reference sequence). The CDR3 spans 11 amino acids, including both terminal residues. The CDR3 here is CASSIALTGTG.

There are many counts of this clonotype. This CDR3 is CASSHGQGSTGELFF. The CDR3 DNA reads as TGTGCCAGCTCCCATGGACAGGGAAGCACCGGGGAGCTGTTTTTT. The chain links TRBV18 to TRBJ2-2; 8 bases line up with TRBD1. This CDR3 has 15 residues. J was trimmed by 4 bases and V by 6 bases; bases with no gene match: 7. The germline V gene has CDR1 KGHSH and CDR2 LQKENI.

CDR3 amino acids: CATSDPQAFQETQYF. The CDR3, as DNA: TGTGCCACCAGTGACCCACAGGCTTTCCAAGAGACCCAGTACTTC. The V gene is TRBV24-1, the J gene TRBJ2-5; weak D call: TRBD1 (5 bases). From germline, CDR1 is KGHDR and CDR2 SFDVKD. There are 15 residues in the CDR3. The germline V and J ends were trimmed by 4 bases and 1 base, with 12 bases remaining between them.